Detailed here is one T cell receptor (beta chain). The antigen is unknown. CDR3 length equals 17 residues. V dropped 7 bases and J dropped 0 bases, with 16 bases sitting between them. Germline V CDR1 and CDR2: SGHAT, FQNNGV. The sample's treatment: roughly nine-day PBMC culture with coronavirus spike peptide pools or control peptides (ViraFEST assay). This specimen belongs to a study of vaccination and CD4 T cells after COVID-19. With the Oncomine TCR Beta short-read assay, DNA from cultured CD4+ T cells was sequenced. TCRdb reprocessed the PCR reads with MiXCR, giving one entry per CDR3 protein. This table holds some 14,000 distinct CDR3 sequences, roughly 21% found once.

The sequence was collected from a human donor with COVID-19. Sequences were obtained from cultured CD4+ T cells from blood. V is TRBV11-2 and J is TRBJ2-6; possible D gene TRBD2, 5 bases. The CDR3 bases are TGTGCCAGCACCCTTAGGACTGATAGCTCTGGGGCCAACGTCCTGACTTTC. It specifies CASTLRTDSSGANVLTF.